A selection of T cell receptor beta chains follows, all from one sample in a study of T cell changes during pregnancy in multiple sclerosis. Using immunoSEQ multiplex PCR, the repertoire was profiled, and TCRdb retains in-frame clones only, with some absent. The table records 35,000 to 50,000 clones, 88% of them present only once. This sample comprised CD4+ T cells from peripheral blood mononuclear cells, obtained in the second trimester of pregnancy. The source is a female donor with multiple sclerosis, enrolled in a pregnancy study. The CDR3 runs from the conserved cysteine through the conserved F or W. Each record gives: D gene, J gene, clone size, V gene, CDR3 protein, CDR3 DNA. A D gene is named only where the DNA matches it firmly. Only some rows state a clone size, as once, few, many or a class for expanded clones.

D: -; J: TRBJ2-1; size: -; V: TRBV28; CDR3: CASSPYRDSYNEQFF; DNA: TGTGCCAGCAGCCCCTATCGGGACTCCTACAATGAGCAGTTCTTC
D: -; J: TRBJ2-1; size: -; V: TRBV14; CDR3: CASSLSRREQFF; DNA: TGTGCCAGCAGCCTTAGCCGCCGTGAGCAGTTCTTC
D: TRBD1; J: TRBJ1-4; size: -; V: TRBV5-1; CDR3: CASSTSGTGTEKLFF; DNA: TGCGCCAGCAGCACCTCCGGGACAGGTACCGAAAAACTGTTTTTT
D: TRBD1; J: TRBJ2-6; size: -; V: TRBV27; CDR3: CASSSVTGFGANVLTF; DNA: TGTGCCAGCAGTTCAGTGACAGGGTTTGGGGCCAACGTCCTGACTTTC
D: TRBD1; J: TRBJ1-2; size: -; V: TRBV29-1; CDR3: CSVERDRGHGGYTF; DNA: TGCAGCGTTGAACGGGACAGGGGGCACGGTGGCTACACCTTC
D: -; J: TRBJ1-4; size: -; V: TRBV7-6; CDR3: CASSLGAAREKLFF; DNA: TGTGCCAGCAGCTTAGGGGCTGCACGGGAAAAACTGTTTTTT
D: TRBD1; J: TRBJ1-4; size: -; V: TRBV7-8; CDR3: CASSPSPRQGAPLASEKLFF; DNA: TGTGCCAGCAGCCCCTCCCCGCGACAGGGGGCACCCCTAGCGTCTGAAAAACTGTTTTTT
D: TRBD2; J: TRBJ2-3; size: -; V: TRBV28; CDR3: CASSLDPSGSTDTQYF; DNA: TGTGCCAGCAGTTTAGATCCTAGCGGGAGTACAGATACGCAGTATTTT
D: TRBD1; J: TRBJ1-5; size: few; V: TRBV30; CDR3: CAWSTGTGLSNQPQHF; DNA: TGTGCCTGGAGTACTGGGACAGGGCTTAGCAATCAGCCCCAGCATTTT
D: TRBD2; J: TRBJ2-1; size: -; V: TRBV7-2; CDR3: CASSSSSGSSYNEQFF; DNA: TGTGCCAGCAGCTCATCTAGCGGGAGCTCCTACAATGAGCAGTTCTTC
D: TRBD1; J: TRBJ2-3; size: -; V: TRBV6-1; CDR3: CASSERVTGGTDTQYF; DNA: TGTGCCAGCAGTGAACGGGTGACAGGGGGCACAGATACGCAGTATTTT
D: -; J: TRBJ1-1; size: -; V: TRBV19; CDR3: CASSGGVRWNTEAFF; DNA: TGTGCCAGTAGTGGGGGGGTAAGATGGAACACTGAAGCTTTCTTT
D: -; J: TRBJ1-6; size: -; V: TRBV30; CDR3: CAWSYLQGRVNSPLHF; DNA: TGTGCCTGGAGCTATCTCCAGGGCAGAGTTAATTCACCCCTCCACTTT
D: -; J: TRBJ2-5; size: -; V: TRBV7-2; CDR3: CASSSNPSRGGTQYF; DNA: TGTGCCAGCAGTTCTAACCCAAGTAGGGGGGGGACCCAGTACTTC
D: TRBD2; J: TRBJ2-3; size: -; V: TRBV5-1; CDR3: CASSRLAGGTDTQYF; DNA: TGCGCCAGCAGCCGTCTAGCGGGAGGAACAGATACGCAGTATTTT
D: TRBD1; J: TRBJ2-3; size: -; V: TRBV27; CDR3: CASSLWTGRGPDTQYF; DNA: TGTGCCAGCAGTTTGTGGACAGGTCGGGGCCCAGATACGCAGTATTTT
D: TRBD2; J: TRBJ2-1; size: -; V: TRBV7-6; CDR3: CASSPTFTSGSNNEQFF; DNA: TGTGCCAGCTCTCCGACCTTCACTAGCGGGAGTAACAATGAGCAGTTCTTC
D: TRBD1; J: TRBJ1-1; size: -; V: TRBV29-1; CDR3: CSVRTGGVNTEAFF; DNA: TGCAGCGTACGGACAGGTGGGGTGAACACTGAAGCTTTCTTT
D: -; J: TRBJ2-7; size: -; V: TRBV11-3; CDR3: CASSLGGIELNYEQYF; DNA: TGTGCCAGCAGCTTGGGCGGGATCGAGCTCAACTACGAGCAGTACTTC
D: -; J: TRBJ2-1; size: few; V: TRBV7-6; CDR3: CASSSPVGRSYNEQFF; DNA: TGTGCCAGCAGCTCGCCCGTGGGGCGGAGCTACAATGAGCAGTTCTTC
D: -; J: TRBJ2-6; size: -; V: TRBV2; CDR3: CASIPTPGGAGGANVLTF; DNA: TGTGCCAGCATCCCTACCCCGGGGGGCGCAGGCGGGGCCAACGTCCTGACTTTC
D: TRBD1; J: TRBJ2-3; size: once; V: TRBV11-2; CDR3: CASTPNRGSDTQYF; DNA: TGTGCCAGCACCCCTAACAGGGGCTCAGATACGCAGTATTTT
D: -; J: TRBJ2-5; size: -; V: TRBV6-5; CDR3: CASSYRVAGSWETQYF; DNA: TGTGCCAGCAGTTACCGCGTGGCAGGGTCATGGGAGACCCAGTACTTC
D: TRBD2; J: TRBJ2-7; size: -; V: TRBV15; CDR3: CATSKSVVAGGHLGEQYF; DNA: TGTGCCACCAGCAAATCGGTCGTAGCGGGAGGTCACCTCGGAGAGCAGTACTTC
D: TRBD2; J: TRBJ2-1; size: -; V: TRBV4-1; CDR3: CASSQDFGGRAPQFF; DNA: TGCGCCAGCAGCCAAGATTTCGGCGGGAGGGCCCCTCAGTTCTTC
D: -; J: TRBJ1-1; size: -; V: TRBV12-2; CDR3: CASRLDGGQRTAMNTEAFF; DNA: TGTGCAAGTCGCCTAGACGGGGGACAGAGGACCGCGATGAACACTGAAGCTTTCTTT
D: TRBD2; J: TRBJ2-1; size: -; V: TRBV29-1; CDR3: CSVEPSGSNEQFF; DNA: TGCAGCGTTGAACCCAGCGGGAGTAATGAGCAGTTCTTC
D: TRBD2; J: TRBJ2-3; size: -; V: TRBV29-1; CDR3: CSVAGLAGRTDTQYF; DNA: TGCAGCGTTGCAGGACTAGCGGGCCGCACAGATACGCAGTATTTT
D: -; J: TRBJ1-2; size: few; V: TRBV5-1; CDR3: CASSLGEFYGYTF; DNA: TGCGCCAGCAGCCTCGGAGAGTTCTATGGCTACACCTTC
D: -; J: TRBJ2-1; size: -; V: TRBV28; CDR3: CASKRPSYNEQFF; DNA: TGTGCCAGTAAGCGGCCCTCCTACAATGAGCAGTTCTTC
D: -; J: TRBJ2-1; size: -; V: TRBV20-1; CDR3: CSALRREQFF; DNA: TGCAGTGCTTTGCGCCGTGAGCAGTTCTTC
D: -; J: TRBJ1-5; size: -; V: TRBV6-1; CDR3: CASSGVGGNQPQHF; DNA: TGTGCCAGCAGTGGGGTCGGGGGCAATCAGCCCCAGCATTTT
D: TRBD2; J: TRBJ2-3; size: -; V: TRBV28; CDR3: CASSLGGTSGYTQYF; DNA: TGTGCCAGCAGTCTAGGAGGGACTAGCGGGTATACGCAGTATTTT
D: TRBD2; J: TRBJ2-1; size: -; V: TRBV9; CDR3: CASSRDTGLADEQFF; DNA: TGTGCCAGCAGCCGGGATACGGGACTAGCTGATGAGCAGTTCTTC
D: TRBD1; J: TRBJ2-7; size: -; V: TRBV11-3; CDR3: CASSLDGQGGSEQYF; DNA: TGTGCCAGCAGCTTGGATGGACAGGGTGGGAGCGAGCAGTACTTC
D: -; J: TRBJ1-4; size: few; V: TRBV15; CDR3: CATSREGLREKLFF; DNA: TGTGCCACCAGCAGAGAGGGACTAAGGGAAAAACTGTTTTTT
D: TRBD2; J: TRBJ2-3; size: few; V: TRBV7-2; CDR3: CASKLAGGPTDTQYF; DNA: TGTGCCAGCAAACTAGCGGGAGGACCCACAGATACGCAGTATTTT
D: -; J: TRBJ2-3; size: -; V: TRBV19; CDR3: CASSITGPSTDTQYF; DNA: TGTGCCAGTAGTATAACAGGTCCGAGCACAGATACGCAGTATTTT
D: -; J: TRBJ1-4; size: -; V: TRBV15; CDR3: CATSRKGGGNEKLFF; DNA: TGTGCCACCAGCAGAAAAGGGGGGGGAAATGAAAAACTGTTTTTT
D: -; J: TRBJ1-5; size: -; V: TRBV10-3; CDR3: CATTDIWGSNQPQHF; DNA: TGTGCCACCACGGACATATGGGGTAGCAATCAGCCCCAGCATTTT
D: TRBD1; J: TRBJ1-5; size: -; V: TRBV28; CDR3: CASSFRGPQPQHF; DNA: TGTGCCAGCAGTTTCAGGGGGCCCCAGCCCCAGCATTTT
D: -; J: TRBJ2-3; size: once; V: TRBV7-9; CDR3: CASSVGLSADTQYF; DNA: TGTGCCAGCAGCGTCGGACTATCGGCTGATACGCAGTATTTT
D: -; J: TRBJ2-7; size: -; V: TRBV13; CDR3: CASSIQTGITYEQYF; DNA: TGTGCCAGCAGCATACAGACAGGCATAACCTACGAGCAGTACTTC
D: -; J: TRBJ2-1; size: -; V: TRBV5-1; CDR3: CASSLGTGISNEQFF; DNA: TGCGCCAGCAGCTTGGGGACGGGGATTTCCAATGAGCAGTTCTTC
D: -; J: TRBJ2-1; size: -; V: TRBV4-3; CDR3: CASSQYVGSSYNEQFF; DNA: TGCGCCAGCAGCCAATATGTCGGTAGCTCCTACAATGAGCAGTTCTTC